One sample yielded the 7 T cell receptor beta chains listed below, sequenced in a study of CD8 T cells in Susac syndrome. It was with random hexamers that 0.5 to 1 ug RNA was reverse transcribed. In TCRdb, the immunoSEQ multiplex PCR reads were re-called with MiXCR into one record per CDR3 protein. The sample lists 80,000 or so distinct CDR3 sequences, roughly 91% occurring once. Sequencing was carried out using CD4+ T cells from PBMCs. Receptors originate from a human donor with Susac syndrome.

As DNA, the CDR3 is TGTGCCAGCAGCTTCCAGGACAGGGGAGAAAACATTCAGTACTTC. Its translation: CASSFQDRGENIQYF. The chain carries TRBV7-2 and TRBJ2-4; 9 bases align to TRBD1. Germline lookup yields CDR1 SGHTA and CDR2 FQGNSA. The CDR3 runs 15 residues. Trimming cost V 3 bases and J 5 bases; bases outside gene matches: 5.

The J gene is TRBJ2-7, the V gene TRBV7-2, with TRBD2 identical over 8 bases. The germline CDR1 and CDR2 sequences are SGHTA and FQGNSA. This CDR3 has 16 residues. The V gene end was trimmed by 5 bases and the J gene end by 2 bases; junction bases not matched to a gene: 11. The CDR3 DNA is TGTGCCAGCAGCCCCCTTCCGGGCGGGAGGACCTACGAGCAGTACTTC. Its protein product is CASSPLPGGRTYEQYF.

The J gene is TRBJ1-5, the V gene TRBV19; the D gene is possibly TRBD1 (6 bases). CDR3 length: 16 residues. V shed 4 bases and J shed 0 bases, with 13 bases lying between them. In germline, CDR1 is LNHDA, CDR2 SQIVND (reference sequence). The CDR3 is CASSTLGGPSNQPQHF. The CDR3 DNA sequence: TGTGCCAGTAGTACCCTCGGGGGGCCTAGCAATCAGCCCCAGCATTTT. Full variable domain (rest looked up from reference TRBV19 and TRBJ1-5): DGGITQSPKYLFRKEGQNVTLSCEQNLNHDAMYWYRQDPGQGLRLIYYSQIVNDFQKGDIAEGYSVSREKKESFPLTVTSAQKNPTAFYLCASSTLGGPSNQPQHFGDGTRLSIL.

This clonotype appeared once. V usage is TRBV9 and J usage is TRBJ2-5, with TRBD2 matching over 10 bases. CDR3 size: 15 residues. The V gene end was trimmed by 2 bases and the J gene end by 5 bases; junction bases not matched to a gene: 6. In germline, CDR1 is SGDLS, CDR2 YYNGEE. The CDR3 loop is CASSVSSGSLETQYF. The DNA for the CDR3 is TGTGCCAGCAGCGTGTCTAGCGGGAGTTTGGAGACCCAGTACTTC.

The rearrangement uses TRBV9 and TRBJ2-7; D might be TRBD1 (5 bases). Germline CDR1 SGDLS, CDR2 YYNGEE. Trimming shortened V by 4 bases and J by 2 bases, and 13 bases separated the two germline ends. The CDR3 is 14 residues long. Here the CDR3 DNA reads TGTGCCAGCAGCCCACCCAGGGTCCCCTACGAGCAGTACTTC. Protein sequence: CASSPPRVPYEQYF.

This clonotype was observed once. This chain's CDR3 is CASSIYSNLGTEAFF. CDR3 coding DNA: TGTGCCAGTAGTATATATTCTAATTTGGGCACTGAAGCTTTCTTT. The chain is built from TRBV19 and TRBJ1-1; unclear D gene. The CDR3 is made up of 15 amino acids. Germline V gives CDR1 LNHDA, CDR2 SQIVND (reference sequence). The germline V and J ends were trimmed by 2 bases and 4 bases, with 14 bases remaining between them.

This clonotype was picked up a small number of times. The J gene is TRBJ2-3, the V gene TRBV7-2; the match to TRBD2 covers 12 bases. The V gene's germline CDR1 is SGHTA and CDR2 FQGNSA. The CDR3 loop spans 15 amino acids. V was pared by 4 bases and J by 5 bases, with 4 bases of the junction left unmatched. CDR3 amino acids: CASSYRTSGEDTQYF. CDR3 nucleotides: TGTGCCAGCAGCTACAGGACTAGCGGGGAAGATACGCAGTATTTT.